Below are 27 T cell receptor beta chains sequenced from a single sample in a study of shared clonotypes between healthy human individuals. Data came from immunoSEQ multiplex PCR; TCRdb stores just in-frame clones and leaves some out. Of some 1 million clones in the sample, about 74% are singletons; the top ten hold about 1.5%. Material: memory CD4+ T cells sorted from blood. Subset noted: CD45RA-negative fraction. Receptors originate from a young man in good health.

This chain connects TRBV7-2 to TRBJ2-7; no firm D call. With 4 bases removed from V and 5 bases from J, the gap between germline ends came to 12 bases. CDR1 SGHTA and CDR2 FQGNSA come from the germline V gene. CDR3 size: 13 residues. The CDR3 here is CASSYREYNEQYF. CDR3 bases: TGTGCCAGCAGCTACCGCGAGTATAACGAGCAGTACTTC. Drawing the rest from reference TRBV7-2 and TRBJ2-7, the complete variable domain is GAGVSQSPSNKVTEKGKDVELRCDPISGHTALYWYRQSLGQGLEFLIYFQGNSAPDKSGLPSDRFSAERTGGSVSTLTIQRTQQEDSAVYLCASSYREYNEQYFGPGTRLTVT.

This clone was recorded only once. The V and J genes are TRBV11-2 and TRBJ2-7, with 7 bases aligning to TRBD2. The germline V gene encodes CDR1 SGHAT and CDR2 FQNNGV. J lost 2 bases, V lost 2 bases, and 3 bases had no gene match. There are 14 residues in the CDR3. CDR3 DNA sequence: TGTGCCAGCAGCTTAAGTACTAGCGCCTACGAGCAGTACTTC. Translating it yields CASSLSTSAYEQYF.

The V call is TRBV29-1, the J call TRBJ2-1, with 10 bases fitting TRBD2. CDR3 size: 16 residues. J was trimmed by 3 bases and V by 5 bases; bases with no gene match: 10. The germline gives CDR1 SQVTM, CDR2 ANQGSEA. CDR3 loop: CSVPGVASGSYNEQFF. The CDR3 DNA is TGCAGCGTTCCCGGGGTCGCTAGCGGGAGCTACAATGAGCAGTTCTTC.

This chain uses TRBV11-2 with TRBJ1-4; D gene unclear. Germline V lookup: CDR1 SGHAT, CDR2 FQNNGV. V gave up 1 base and J gave up 13 bases, with 13 bases separating them. This CDR3 comprises 13 residues. CDR3: CASSLVTSSGLFF. The CDR3 DNA reads as TGTGCCAGCAGCTTAGTGACCTCATCGGGACTGTTTTTT. The whole variable domain, remainder taken from reference TRBV11-2 and TRBJ1-4, is EAGVAQSPRYKIIEKRQSVAFWCNPISGHATLYWYQQILGQGPKLLIQFQNNGVVDDSQLPKDRFSAERLKGVDSTLKIQPAKLEDSAVYLCASSLVTSSGLFFGSGTQLSVL.

The chain recombines TRBV2 with TRBJ2-1; TRBD1 matches 8 bases. Per the germline V gene, CDR1 is SNHLY and CDR2 is FYNNEI. CDR3 length equals 15 residues. V trimming: 4 bases; J trimming: 1 base; junction bases outside the gene matches: 3. CDR3 in DNA: TGTGCCAGCAGTGCAGACAGGGGTTCCTACAATGAGCAGTTCTTC. Translation gives CASSADRGSYNEQFF.

This clone was seen more than once but under ten times. Other DNA sequences from this sample encode an identical CDR3 as well. The V gene is TRBV5-1, the J gene TRBJ2-2; 7 bases map to TRBD1. This CDR3 is built from 15 residues. V dropped 5 bases and J dropped 2; count of bases not matched to a gene: 6. Germline V CDR1 and CDR2: SGHRS, YFSETQ. CDR3 residues: CASRAGTANTGELFF. Here the CDR3 DNA reads TGCGCCAGCAGGGCCGGGACAGCTAACACCGGGGAGCTGTTTTTT.

This chain connects TRBV6-6 to TRBJ2-1; 7 bases align to TRBD1. V shed 10 bases, J shed 6 bases, and the junction held 9 bases outside the gene matches. The CDR3 length is 13 residues. Germline V gives CDR1 MNHNY, CDR2 SVGAGI (reference sequence). The CDR3 nucleotides are TGTGCCATATCGACAGGGTTCTCCAATGAGCAGTTCTTC. Translating gives CAISTGFSNEQFF.

V and J are TRBV12-5 and TRBJ2-1; 8 nucleotides agree with TRBD1. The length of the CDR3 is 12 residues. The germline V gene encodes CDR1 LGHNT and CDR2 FRNRAP. V shed 6 bases and J 12 bases; nucleotides not matched to a gene: 7. The CDR3 region is CASGLDRGGQFF. In DNA form, the CDR3 reads TGTGCTAGTGGCCTTGACAGGGGTGGGCAGTTCTTC.

V gene TRBV28 combines with J gene TRBJ1-2, with 8 bases identical to TRBD1. CDR3 length: 13 residues. Germline trimming cut 8 bases from V and 5 bases from J; bases unmatched to any gene: 7. Germline assignment: CDR1 MDHEN and CDR2 SYDVKM. CDR3 residues: CASLGQEDYGYTF. The DNA of the CDR3 is TGTGCCAGCCTGGGACAGGAGGATTATGGCTACACCTTC.

This clone was seen a few times. The chain combines TRBV28 with TRBJ2-5; TRBD1 matches 8 bases. CDR3 length: 15 residues. Germline V lookup: CDR1 MDHEN, CDR2 SYDVKM. V was clipped by 5 bases and J by 4 bases; unmatched bases: 9. CDR3 protein: CASSAGTGPLETQYF. CDR3 coding DNA: TGTGCCAGCAGTGCCGGGACAGGACCTCTAGAGACCCAGTACTTC.

The chain links TRBV5-1 to TRBJ1-5; D gene unclear. V lost 0 bases, J lost 5 bases, and 12 bases lay in between. CDR1 is SGHRS, CDR2 YFSETQ, per germline. The CDR3 length is 15 residues. Here the CDR3 DNA reads TGCGCCAGCAGCTTGGGTCCAGAGAAGTATCAGCCCCAGCATTTT. Its translation is CASSLGPEKYQPQHF.

With respect to this clone: This likely traces to a read error, being one base from a far larger clone. V and J are TRBV7-2 and TRBJ1-1; 8 nucleotides align to TRBD1. Germline V gene lookup returns CDR1 SGHTA and CDR2 FQGNSA. The V gene end was trimmed by 6 bases and the J gene end by 1 base; junction bases not matched to a gene: 1. This CDR3 is 13 amino acids long. The CDR3 coding sequence is TGTGCCAGCAGTGGACAGGGGAACACTGAAGCTTTCTTT. As protein: CASSGQGNTEAFF.

Worth noting for this clone: Within the sample, other DNA sequences also encode this same CDR3. V is TRBV7-9 and J is TRBJ2-7; D not certain. Germline V gene sequence: CDR1 SEHNR, CDR2 FQNEAQ (reference sequence). CDR3 length: 12 amino acids. The V end lost 6 bases, the J end lost 2 bases, and 8 bases lay between the germline ends. This CDR3 reads CASRSETYEQYF. The CDR3 bases are TGTGCCAGCAGGTCCGAAACCTACGAGCAGTACTTC.

The chain recombines TRBV30 with TRBJ1-2; no firm D call. In germline, CDR1 is GTSNPN, CDR2 SVGIG (reference sequence). The CDR3 consists of 12 residues. V was clipped by 4 bases and J by 1 base, with 7 bases between them. The CDR3, as DNA: TGTGCCTGGACAATCCGTAACTATGGCTACACCTTC. It encodes CAWTIRNYGYTF.

The V gene is TRBV27, the J gene TRBJ1-2; 9 nucleotides line up with TRBD1. The length of the CDR3 is 15 residues. After removal of 5 bases from V and 5 bases from J, the junction contained 9 bases not matched to a gene. In germline, CDR1 is MNHEY, CDR2 SMNVEV (reference sequence). The CDR3 reads CASSTSGTGPYGYTF. The CDR3 DNA sequence: TGTGCCAGCAGTACATCCGGGACAGGGCCTTATGGCTACACCTTC.

This clone occurred a few times. V usage is TRBV19 and J usage is TRBJ2-1; the D is unclear. The CDR3 runs to 11 residues. Trimming pared 4 bases from V and 12 bases from J, leaving 10 bases between. Germline assignment: CDR1 LNHDA and CDR2 SQIVND (reference sequence). The CDR3 loop reads CASSSIYSQFF. The CDR3 nucleotides read TGTGCCAGTAGTAGCATCTACTCGCAGTTCTTC.

This clone has more than one count but fewer than ten. V gene TRBV9 combines with J gene TRBJ2-3; no reliable D call. This CDR3 contains 14 residues. Per the germline V gene, CDR1 is SGDLS and CDR2 is YYNGEE. V was clipped by 0 bases and J by 7 bases, with 12 bases between them. DNA of the CDR3: TGTGCCAGCAGCGTAGGCTCGGGCCTTAATACGCAGTATTTT. It is translated as CASSVGSGLNTQYF.

The V and J genes are TRBV20-1 and TRBJ2-7; D ambiguous. V was trimmed by 6 bases and J by 6 bases, leaving 12 bases between them. Germline V gene sequence: CDR1 DFQATT, CDR2 SNEGSKA (reference sequence). This CDR3 has 11 amino acids. The CDR3, as DNA: TGCAGTGCCCCTAGGGTCCGCGAGCAGTACTTC. Its protein product is CSAPRVREQYF.

The chain links TRBV27 to TRBJ2-7, with TRBD1 identical over 8 bases. This CDR3 has 17 residues. The germline gives CDR1 MNHEY, CDR2 SMNVEV (reference sequence). J was trimmed by 1 base and V by 0 bases; bases with no gene match: 8. Here the CDR3 DNA reads TGTGCCAGCAGTTTATCGACCTCCAGGACAGGGTCCTACGAGCAGTACTTC. The encoded protein is CASSLSTSRTGSYEQYF.

The chain has TRBV9 and TRBJ1-3; D gene uncertain. The length of the CDR3 is 15 residues. With 3 bases removed from V and 0 bases from J, the gap between germline ends came to 10 bases. Per the germline V gene, CDR1 is SGDLS and CDR2 is YYNGEE. CDR3 coding DNA: TGTGCCAGCAGCGCATCATCTTACTCTGGAAACACCATATATTTT. Translation gives CASSASSYSGNTIYF.

The gene calls are TRBV2 and TRBJ1-5, with D possibly matching TRBD1 (6 bases). This CDR3 has 15 amino acids. V was pared by 5 bases and J by 0 bases, with 11 bases between. Germline V lookup: CDR1 SNHLY, CDR2 FYNNEI. The CDR3, as DNA: TGTGCCAGCAGTCTAGGGGGGGGTAGCAATCAGCCCCAGCATTTT. This encodes CASSLGGGSNQPQHF.

The chain carries TRBV10-3 and TRBJ2-2, with a weak D call TRBD2 (5 bases). CDR1 ENHRY and CDR2 SYGVKD come from the germline V gene. The CDR3 length is 15 residues. V was pared by 2 bases and J by 0 bases, with 7 bases between. DNA for the CDR3: TGTGCCATCAGTGAGCCTAGCCCGAACACCGGGGAGCTGTTTTTT. Translation: CAISEPSPNTGELFF.

This chain's CDR3 is CASRRDGGHHF. CDR3 sequence (DNA): TGTGCCAGCAGGAGGGACGGAGGGCATCATTTT. The chain carries TRBV28 and TRBJ1-5, with a possible D match to TRBD1 (5 bases). The V end was cut by 6 bases, the J end by 16 bases, with 16 bases between. Looked up from germline, CDR1 is MDHEN and CDR2 is SYDVKM. The CDR3 is 11 amino acids.

CDR3 amino acids: CASSLGAGIGYGYTF. CDR3 DNA: TGCGCCAGCAGCTTGGGGGCAGGGATTGGCTATGGCTACACCTTC. V gene TRBV5-1 combines with J gene TRBJ1-2, with D perhaps matching TRBD1 (5 bases). Germline CDR1 is SGHRS and CDR2 is YFSETQ. V shed 0 bases and J shed 4 bases, with 13 bases lying between them. This CDR3 has 15 amino acids.

The chain couples TRBV18 to TRBJ1-1, with D perhaps TRBD1 (6 bases). CDR1 is KGHSH and CDR2 is LQKENI in the germline V gene. The CDR3 totals 12 residues. The ends were cut back, 3 bases at V and 6 bases at J, with 8 bases in the middle. The CDR3 region has the DNA TGTGCCAGCTCACCCTACAGGGCTGAAGCTTTCTTT. It encodes CASSPYRAEAFF.

This clone has only a few counts. The J gene is TRBJ2-3, the V gene TRBV7-8, with D perhaps TRBD1 or TRBD2 (6 bases each). V was cut by 0 bases and J by 1 base, with 14 bases left in between. The V gene's germline CDR1 is SGHVS and CDR2 FQNEAQ. The CDR3 loop spans 17 amino acids. CDR3 in DNA: TGTGCCAGCAGCTTAGCCGAGGGGGGCGTTGGCACAGATACGCAGTATTTT. Its translation: CASSLAEGGVGTDTQYF.

The CDR3 nucleotides read TGTGCCAGCAGCAGAGGGGGGACAGGACAATACAATGAGCAGTTCTTC. Residues: CASSRGGTGQYNEQFF. The rearrangement uses TRBV5-4 and TRBJ2-1; 8 bases are shared with TRBD1. The CDR3 extends over 16 amino acids. Germline CDR1 SGHNT, CDR2 YYREEE (reference sequence). After removal of 4 bases from V and 4 bases from J, the junction contained 10 bases not matched to a gene. Drawing the rest from reference TRBV5-4 and TRBJ2-1, the complete variable domain is ETGVTQSPTHLIKTRGQQVTLRCSSQSGHNTVSWYQQALGQGPQFIFQYYREEENGRGNFPPRFSGLQFPNYSSELNVNALELDDSALYLCASSRGGTGQYNEQFFGPGTRLTVL.